Included here is one TCR beta chain sequence, with context. This entry comes from a study of ipilimumab plus nivolumab after autologous stem cell transplantation. The table came from immunoSEQ multiplex PCR; TCRdb's copy has only in-frame clones and leaves some out. The sample comprises 15,000 to 20,000 clones, over 70% of which are singletons, and 20% to 25% rests with the top ten. The CDR3 has 16 amino acids. Germline CDR1 is SGHRS and CDR2 is YFSETQ. V dropped 4 bases and J dropped 9; count of bases not matched to a gene: 8. Ipilimumab, 1 mg/kg, started 14 to 28 days after autologous transplant. Patients got 3 mg/kg IV nivolumab weeks 1, 4, 7, 10, then biweekly through week 26.

The origin of this receptor is a male donor with diffuse large B-cell lymphoma. Material: PBMCs, obtained in a trial of ipilimumab plus nivolumab as post-transplant consolidation. The chain combines TRBV5-1 with TRBJ2-1, with 15 bases fitting TRBD2. CDR3 DNA sequence: TGCGCCAGCAGCCTGGGGACTAGCGGGGGGAAAGGTGAGCAGTTCTTC. Translation gives CASSLGTSGGKGEQFF.